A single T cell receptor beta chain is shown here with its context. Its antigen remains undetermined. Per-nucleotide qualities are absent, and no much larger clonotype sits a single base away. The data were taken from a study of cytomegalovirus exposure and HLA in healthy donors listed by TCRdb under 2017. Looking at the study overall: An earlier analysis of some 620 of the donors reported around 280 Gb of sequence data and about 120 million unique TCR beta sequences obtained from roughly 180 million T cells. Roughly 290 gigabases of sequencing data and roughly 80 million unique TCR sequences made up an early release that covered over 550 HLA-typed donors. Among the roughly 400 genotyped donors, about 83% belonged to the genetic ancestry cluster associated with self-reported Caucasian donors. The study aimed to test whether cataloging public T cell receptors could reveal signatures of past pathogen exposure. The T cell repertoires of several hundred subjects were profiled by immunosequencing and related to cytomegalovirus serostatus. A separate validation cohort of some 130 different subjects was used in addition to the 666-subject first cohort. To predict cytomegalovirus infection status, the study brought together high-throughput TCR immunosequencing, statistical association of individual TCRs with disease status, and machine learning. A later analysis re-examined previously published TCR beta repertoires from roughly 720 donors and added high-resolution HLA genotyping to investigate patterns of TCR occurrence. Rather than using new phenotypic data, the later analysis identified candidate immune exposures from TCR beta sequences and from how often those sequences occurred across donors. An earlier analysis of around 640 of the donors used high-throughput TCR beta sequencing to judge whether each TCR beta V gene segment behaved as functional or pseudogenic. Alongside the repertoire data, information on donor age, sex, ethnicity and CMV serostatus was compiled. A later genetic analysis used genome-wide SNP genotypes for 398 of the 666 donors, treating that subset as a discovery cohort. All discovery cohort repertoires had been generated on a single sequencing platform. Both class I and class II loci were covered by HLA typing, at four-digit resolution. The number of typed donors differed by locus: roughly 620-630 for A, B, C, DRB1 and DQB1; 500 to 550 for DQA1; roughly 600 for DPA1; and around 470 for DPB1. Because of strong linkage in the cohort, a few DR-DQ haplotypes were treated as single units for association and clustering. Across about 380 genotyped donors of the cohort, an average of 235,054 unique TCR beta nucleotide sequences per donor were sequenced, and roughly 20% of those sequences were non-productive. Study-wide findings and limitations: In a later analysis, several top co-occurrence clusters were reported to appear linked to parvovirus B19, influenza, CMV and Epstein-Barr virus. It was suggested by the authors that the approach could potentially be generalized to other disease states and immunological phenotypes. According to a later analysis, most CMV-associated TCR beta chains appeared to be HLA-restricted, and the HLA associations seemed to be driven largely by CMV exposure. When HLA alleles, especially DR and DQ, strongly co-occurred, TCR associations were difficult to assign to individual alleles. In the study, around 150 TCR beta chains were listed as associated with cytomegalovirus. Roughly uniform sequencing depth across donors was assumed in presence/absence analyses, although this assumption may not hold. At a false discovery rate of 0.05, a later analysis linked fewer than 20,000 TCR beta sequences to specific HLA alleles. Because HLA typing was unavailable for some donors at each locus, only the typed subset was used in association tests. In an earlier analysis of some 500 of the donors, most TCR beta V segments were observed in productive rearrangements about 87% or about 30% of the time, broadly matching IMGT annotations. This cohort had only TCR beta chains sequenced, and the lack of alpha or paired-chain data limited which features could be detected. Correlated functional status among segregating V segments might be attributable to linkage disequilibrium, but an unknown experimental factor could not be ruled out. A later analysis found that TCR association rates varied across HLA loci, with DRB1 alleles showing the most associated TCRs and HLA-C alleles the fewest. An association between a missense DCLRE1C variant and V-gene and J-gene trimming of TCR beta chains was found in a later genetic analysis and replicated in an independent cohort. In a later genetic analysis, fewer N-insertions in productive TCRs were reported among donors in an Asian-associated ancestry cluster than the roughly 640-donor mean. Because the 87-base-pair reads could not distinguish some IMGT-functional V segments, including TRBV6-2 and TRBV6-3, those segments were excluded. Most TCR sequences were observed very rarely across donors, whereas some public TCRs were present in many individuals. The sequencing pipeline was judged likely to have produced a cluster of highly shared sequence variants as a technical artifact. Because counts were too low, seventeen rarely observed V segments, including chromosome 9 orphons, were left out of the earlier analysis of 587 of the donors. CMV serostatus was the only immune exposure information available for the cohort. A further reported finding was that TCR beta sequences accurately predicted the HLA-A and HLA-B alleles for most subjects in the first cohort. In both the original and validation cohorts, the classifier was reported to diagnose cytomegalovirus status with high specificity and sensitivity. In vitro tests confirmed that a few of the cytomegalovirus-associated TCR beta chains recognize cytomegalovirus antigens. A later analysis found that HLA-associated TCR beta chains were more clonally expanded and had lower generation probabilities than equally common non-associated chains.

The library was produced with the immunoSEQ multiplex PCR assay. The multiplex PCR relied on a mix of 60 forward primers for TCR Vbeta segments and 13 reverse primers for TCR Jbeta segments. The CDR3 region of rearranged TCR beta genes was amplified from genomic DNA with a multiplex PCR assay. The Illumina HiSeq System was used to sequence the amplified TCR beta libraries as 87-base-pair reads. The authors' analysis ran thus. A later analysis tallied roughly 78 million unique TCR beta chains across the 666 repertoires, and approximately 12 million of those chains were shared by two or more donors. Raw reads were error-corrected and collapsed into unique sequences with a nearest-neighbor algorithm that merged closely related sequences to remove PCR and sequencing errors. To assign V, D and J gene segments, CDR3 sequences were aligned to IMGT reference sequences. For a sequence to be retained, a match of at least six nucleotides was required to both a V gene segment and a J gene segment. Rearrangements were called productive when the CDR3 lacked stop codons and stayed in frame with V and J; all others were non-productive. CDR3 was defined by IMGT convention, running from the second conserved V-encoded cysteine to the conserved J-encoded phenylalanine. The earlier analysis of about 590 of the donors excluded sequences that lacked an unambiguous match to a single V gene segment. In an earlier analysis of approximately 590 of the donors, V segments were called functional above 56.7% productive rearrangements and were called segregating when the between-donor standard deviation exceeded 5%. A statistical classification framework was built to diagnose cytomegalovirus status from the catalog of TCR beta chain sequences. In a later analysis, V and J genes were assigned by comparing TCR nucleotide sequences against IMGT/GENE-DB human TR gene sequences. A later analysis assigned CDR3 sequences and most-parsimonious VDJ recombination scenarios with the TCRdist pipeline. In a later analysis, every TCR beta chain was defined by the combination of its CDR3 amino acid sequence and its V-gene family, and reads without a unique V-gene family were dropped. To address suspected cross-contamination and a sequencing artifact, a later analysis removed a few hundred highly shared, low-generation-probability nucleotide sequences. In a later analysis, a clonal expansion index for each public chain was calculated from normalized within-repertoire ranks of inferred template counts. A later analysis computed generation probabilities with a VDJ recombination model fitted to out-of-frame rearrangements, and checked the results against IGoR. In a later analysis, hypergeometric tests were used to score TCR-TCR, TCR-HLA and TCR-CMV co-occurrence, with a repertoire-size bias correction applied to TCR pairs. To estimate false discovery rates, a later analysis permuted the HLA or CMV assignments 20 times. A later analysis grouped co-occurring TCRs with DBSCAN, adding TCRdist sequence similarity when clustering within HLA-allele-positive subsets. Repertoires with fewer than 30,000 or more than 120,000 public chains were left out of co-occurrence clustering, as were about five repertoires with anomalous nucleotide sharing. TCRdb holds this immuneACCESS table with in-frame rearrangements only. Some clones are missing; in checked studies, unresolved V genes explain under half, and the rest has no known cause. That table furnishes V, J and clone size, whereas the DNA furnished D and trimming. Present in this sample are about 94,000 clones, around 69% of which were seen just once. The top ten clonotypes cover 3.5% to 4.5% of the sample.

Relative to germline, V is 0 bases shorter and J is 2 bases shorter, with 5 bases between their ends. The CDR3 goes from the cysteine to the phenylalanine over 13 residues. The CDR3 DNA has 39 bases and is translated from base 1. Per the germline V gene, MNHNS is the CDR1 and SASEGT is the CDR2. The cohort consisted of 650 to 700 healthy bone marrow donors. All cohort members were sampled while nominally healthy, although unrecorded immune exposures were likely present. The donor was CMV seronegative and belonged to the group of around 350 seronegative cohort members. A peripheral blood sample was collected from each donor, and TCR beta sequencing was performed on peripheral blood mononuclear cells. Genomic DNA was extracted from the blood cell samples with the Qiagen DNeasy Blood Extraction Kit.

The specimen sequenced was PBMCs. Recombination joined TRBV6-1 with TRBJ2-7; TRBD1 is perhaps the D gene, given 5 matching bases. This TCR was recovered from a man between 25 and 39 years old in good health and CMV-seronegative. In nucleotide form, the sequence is TGTGCCAGCAGTGAAGCCAGGGCCTACGAGCAGTACTTC. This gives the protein CASSEARAYEQYF.